The 19 T cell receptor beta chains below all came from one sample that was sequenced in a study of OX40 agonist ivuxolimab in advanced cancers. TCRdb keeps only in-frame clones here, not all; method: immunoSEQ multiplex PCR. The sample holds nearly 80,000 clones; 91% are singletons and the top ten take 7.1%. The material sequenced was CD4+ or CD8+ T cells sorted from blood, taken in a trial of the OX40 agonist ivuxolimab. These receptors all come from an adult with an advanced solid tumor such as melanoma, head and neck, liver or kidney cancer.

This CDR3 is CASNPLAGATGELFF. The CDR3 coding sequence is TGTGCCAGCAACCCCCTAGCGGGAGCCACCGGGGAGCTGTTTTTT. This sequence joins TRBV6-1 and TRBJ2-2, with 10 bases aligning to TRBD2. This CDR3 spans 15 amino acids. Germline trimming cut 7 bases from V and 4 bases from J; bases unmatched to any gene: 6. Per germline, CDR1 MNHNS and CDR2 SASEGT.

The chain couples TRBV6-5 to TRBJ1-5, with 9 bases that match TRBD1. Germline V CDR1 and CDR2: MNHEY, SVGAGI. Trimming cost V 6 bases and J 7 bases; bases outside gene matches: 7. The CDR3 runs 14 residues. The CDR3 spells CASRRQGVAQPQHF. The CDR3 DNA reads TGTGCCAGCAGGAGACAGGGGGTAGCGCAGCCCCAGCATTTT.

J is TRBJ1-1 and V is TRBV6-5; D is unresolved. This CDR3 is 14 amino acids long. V dropped 0 bases and J dropped 4 bases, with 9 bases sitting between them. CDR1 MNHEY and CDR2 SVGAGI come from the germline V gene. The CDR3 coding sequence is TGTGCCAGCAGTTACTCGAGTGCGAGCACTGAAGCTTTCTTT. Its translation: CASSYSSASTEAFF.

V gene TRBV11-1 combines with J gene TRBJ1-1, with 8 bases matching TRBD1. Trimming took 2 bases from V and 5 from J; bases not matched to a gene: 4. Germline V gene data show CDR1 as SGHAT and CDR2 as FQDESV (reference sequence). The CDR3 sequence is 14 residues long. The chain's CDR3 is CASSLKQGGTEAFF. CDR3 sequence (DNA): TGTGCCAGCAGCTTAAAACAGGGGGGGACTGAAGCTTTCTTT.

The V gene is TRBV19, the J gene TRBJ1-1; TRBD1 is a possible D gene (5 bases). The germline V gene encodes CDR1 LNHDA and CDR2 SQIVND (reference sequence). The V end was cut by 4 bases, the J end by 0 bases, with 9 bases between. This CDR3 is 14 amino acids long. The CDR3 DNA sequence: TGTGCCAGTAGTAAGGGGACGGTGAACACTGAAGCTTTCTTT. This codes for CASSKGTVNTEAFF.

The gene calls are TRBV11-1 and TRBJ2-7; no definite D call. V was clipped by 3 bases and J by 1 base, with 16 bases between them. Looked up from germline, CDR1 is SGHAT and CDR2 is FQDESV (reference sequence). The CDR3 spans 16 residues. The CDR3 sequence: CASSFRPAPGSYEQYF. The CDR3 region has the DNA TGTGCCAGCAGCTTTCGACCCGCTCCCGGATCCTACGAGCAGTACTTC.

The chain recombines TRBV5-6 with TRBJ2-3, with D hard to call. The CDR3 length is 13 residues. Trimming shortened V by 2 bases and J by 6 bases, and 10 bases separated the two germline ends. Germline V gene lookup returns CDR1 SGHDT and CDR2 YYEEEE. The CDR3 is CASSLVRADTQYF. The CDR3 DNA reads as TGTGCCAGCAGCTTAGTGAGAGCGGATACGCAGTATTTT.

V is TRBV6-1 and J is TRBJ1-1, with D possibly being TRBD1 (5 bases). CDR1 is MNHNS and CDR2 is SASEGT in the germline V gene. The length of the CDR3 is 15 residues. Trimming removed 1 base at V and 1 base at J, with 10 bases between. The DNA of the CDR3 is TGTGCCAGCAGTGAAGGTCGAGGGGCGAACACTGAAGCTTTCTTT. Encoded protein: CASSEGRGANTEAFF.

The CDR3 here is CASSFDRVTEAFF. CDR3 nucleotide sequence: TGCGCCAGCAGCTTCGACAGGGTGACTGAAGCTTTCTTT. The chain is built from TRBV5-1 and TRBJ1-1; the match to TRBD1 covers 7 bases. This CDR3 contains 13 residues. Germline CDR1 SGHRS, CDR2 YFSETQ. The V and J ends lost 2 bases and 5 bases, in that order; junction bases with no gene match: 3.

In DNA, the CDR3 is TGCGCCAGCGGACAGGGGGCTTTATCCTACGAGCAGTACTTC. Translating gives CASGQGALSYEQYF. J is TRBJ2-7 and V is TRBV10-2; 11 bases align to TRBD1. The V gene end was trimmed by 8 bases and the J gene end by 1 base; junction bases not matched to a gene: 4. The CDR3 runs 14 residues. Looked up from germline, CDR1 is WSHSY and CDR2 is SAAADI.

The chain combines TRBV28 with TRBJ2-3, with 13 bases fitting TRBD2. Per germline, CDR1 MDHEN and CDR2 SYDVKM. V trimming: 3 bases; J trimming: 0 bases; junction bases outside the gene matches: 6. The CDR3 totals 18 residues. The CDR3 DNA is TGTGCCAGCAGTTTCTTTCTGACTAGCGGGAGGAGCACAGATACGCAGTATTTT. Translated, it gives CASSFFLTSGRSTDTQYF.

The chain carries TRBV10-3 and TRBJ2-7; D unresolved. V was pared by 0 bases and J by 4 bases, with 10 bases between. The CDR3 consists of 14 residues. The germline V gene has CDR1 ENHRY and CDR2 SYGVKD. CDR3 protein: CAISESGVWYEQYF. The CDR3 bases are TGTGCCATCAGTGAGTCTGGGGTTTGGTACGAGCAGTACTTC.

The V call is TRBV30, the J call TRBJ1-6; D call uncertain. V was trimmed by 1 base and J by 9 bases, leaving 10 bases between them. CDR3 size: 13 residues. The germline CDR1 and CDR2 sequences are GTSNPN and SVGIG (reference sequence). CDR3 coding DNA: TGTGCCTGGAGTGACCAGATGGGTTCACCCCTCCACTTT. Translation gives CAWSDQMGSPLHF.

This chain links TRBV19 with TRBJ1-2, with unresolved D. The V end was cut by 3 bases, the J end by 5 bases, with 16 bases between. The CDR3 length is 15 residues. Germline CDR1 reads LNHDA; CDR2 reads SQIVND (reference sequence). CDR3 residues: CASSILASPEYGYTF. The CDR3 region has the DNA TGTGCCAGTAGTATTCTTGCCAGCCCTGAATATGGCTACACCTTC.

This clone was counted once. This chain joins TRBV27 and TRBJ2-5; maybe TRBD1 (6 bases). Germline V gene sequence: CDR1 MNHEY, CDR2 SMNVEV (reference sequence). The CDR3 runs 13 residues. V was cut by 7 bases and J by 2 bases, with 11 bases left in between. The CDR3 sequence: CASKDRNQETQYF. The CDR3 DNA reads TGTGCCAGCAAAGACAGGAATCAAGAGACCCAGTACTTC.

This clone was detected only once. This chain links TRBV5-6 with TRBJ1-3, with a possible D match to TRBD1 (5 bases). This CDR3 spans 14 amino acids. The ends were cut back, 4 bases at V and 4 bases at J, with 12 bases in the middle. Germline loops: CDR1 SGHDT, CDR2 YYEEEE. Here the CDR3 reads CASSGGGRGNTIYF. CDR3 coding DNA: TGTGCCAGCAGCGGGGGTGGGCGCGGAAACACCATATATTTT.

This chain connects TRBV5-6 to TRBJ1-2; D ambiguous. This CDR3 is built from 15 residues. CDR1 is SGHDT and CDR2 is YYEEEE in the germline V gene. Trimming took 4 bases from V and 2 from J, leaving 15 bases between them. The CDR3 reads CASSPLSRPNYGYTF. Here the CDR3 DNA reads TGTGCCAGCAGCCCACTTAGCCGACCAAACTATGGCTACACCTTC.

The V call is TRBV7-3, the J call TRBJ2-1, with 7 bases lining up with TRBD1. The CDR3 is made up of 15 amino acids. The germline gives CDR1 SGHTA, CDR2 FQGTGA. J was trimmed by 0 bases and V by 3 bases; bases with no gene match: 2. In DNA form, the CDR3 reads TGTGCCAGCAGCTTCCGACAGGGCTCCTACAATGAGCAGTTCTTC. The encoded protein is CASSFRQGSYNEQFF.

The gene calls are TRBV7-9 and TRBJ2-5; the match to TRBD2 covers 7 bases. The CDR3 runs 12 residues. V lost 0 bases and J lost 9; bases outside the gene matches: 1. Germline V gene lookup returns CDR1 SEHNR and CDR2 FQNEAQ (reference sequence). CDR3 region: CASSLAAGAQYF. CDR3 sequence (DNA): TGTGCCAGCAGCTTAGCTGCGGGGGCCCAGTACTTC. The whole variable domain, filled in from reference TRBV7-9 and TRBJ2-5, reads DTGVSQNPRHKITKRGQNVTFRCDPISEHNRLYWYRQTLGQGPEFLTYFQNEAQLEKSRLLSDRFSAERPKGSFSTLEIQRTEQGDSAMYLCASSLAAGAQYFGPGTRLLVL.